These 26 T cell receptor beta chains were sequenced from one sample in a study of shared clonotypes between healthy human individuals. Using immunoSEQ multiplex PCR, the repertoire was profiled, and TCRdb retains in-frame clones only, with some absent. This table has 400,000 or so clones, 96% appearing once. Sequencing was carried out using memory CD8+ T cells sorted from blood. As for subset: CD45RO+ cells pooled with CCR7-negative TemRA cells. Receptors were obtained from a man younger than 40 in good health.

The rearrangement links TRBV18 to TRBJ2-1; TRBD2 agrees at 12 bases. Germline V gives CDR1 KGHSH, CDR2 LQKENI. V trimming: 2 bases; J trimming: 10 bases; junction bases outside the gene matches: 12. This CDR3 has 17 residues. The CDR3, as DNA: TGTGCCAGCTCACCAGTTCCCACTAGCGGGAGGAAGCCCGAGCAGTTCTTC. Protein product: CASSPVPTSGRKPEQFF. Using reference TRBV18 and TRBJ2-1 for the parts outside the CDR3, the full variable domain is NAGVMQNPRHLVRRRGQEARLRCSPMKGHSHVYWYRQLPEEGLKFMVYLQKENIIDESGMPKERFSAEFPKEGPSILRIQQVVRGDSAAYFCASSPVPTSGRKPEQFFGPGTRLTVL.

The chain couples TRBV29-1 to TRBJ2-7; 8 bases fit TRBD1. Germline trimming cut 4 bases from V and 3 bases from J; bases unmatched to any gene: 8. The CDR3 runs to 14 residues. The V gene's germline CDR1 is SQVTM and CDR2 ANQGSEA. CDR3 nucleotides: TGCAGCGTTGCCGAGGGGACAGGAGTCTACGAGCAGTACTTC. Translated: CSVAEGTGVYEQYF.

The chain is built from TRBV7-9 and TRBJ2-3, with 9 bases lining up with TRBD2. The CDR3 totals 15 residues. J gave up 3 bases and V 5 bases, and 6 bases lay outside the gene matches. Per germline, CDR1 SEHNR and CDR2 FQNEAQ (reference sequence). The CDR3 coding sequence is TGTGCCAGCAGCCCGGGACTAGCACAGACAGATACGCAGTATTTT. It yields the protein CASSPGLAQTDTQYF.

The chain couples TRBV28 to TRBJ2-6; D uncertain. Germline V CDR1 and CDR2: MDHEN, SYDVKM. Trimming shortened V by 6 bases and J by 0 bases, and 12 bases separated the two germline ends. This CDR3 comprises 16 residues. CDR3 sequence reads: CASSRFRTSGANVLTF. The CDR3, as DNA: TGTGCCAGCAGCCGGTTCCGGACCTCTGGGGCCAACGTCCTGACTTTC.

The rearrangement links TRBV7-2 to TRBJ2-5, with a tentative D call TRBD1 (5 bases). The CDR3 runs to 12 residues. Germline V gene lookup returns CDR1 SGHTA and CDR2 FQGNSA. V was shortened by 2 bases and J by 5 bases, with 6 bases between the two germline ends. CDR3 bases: TGTGCCAGCAGCTTATGGGGCGAGACCCAGTACTTC. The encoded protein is CASSLWGETQYF.

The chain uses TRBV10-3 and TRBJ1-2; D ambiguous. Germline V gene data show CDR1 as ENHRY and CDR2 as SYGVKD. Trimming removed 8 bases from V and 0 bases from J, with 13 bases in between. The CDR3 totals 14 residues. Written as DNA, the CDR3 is TGTGCCATCGGCAGGTCAATTCCTAACTATGGCTACACCTTC. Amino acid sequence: CAIGRSIPNYGYTF.

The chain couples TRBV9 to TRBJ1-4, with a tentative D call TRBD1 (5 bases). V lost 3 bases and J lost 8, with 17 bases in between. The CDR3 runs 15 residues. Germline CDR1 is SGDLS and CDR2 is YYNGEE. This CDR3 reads CASSEDMGVGEKLFF. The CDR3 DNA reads TGTGCCAGCAGCGAAGACATGGGGGTAGGAGAAAAACTGTTTTTT.

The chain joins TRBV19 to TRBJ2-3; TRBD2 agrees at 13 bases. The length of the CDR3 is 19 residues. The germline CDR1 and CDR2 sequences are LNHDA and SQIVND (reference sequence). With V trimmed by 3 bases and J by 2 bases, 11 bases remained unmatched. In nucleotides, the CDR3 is TGTGCCAGTAGTATCCACGCTCTGACTAGCGGGAGGTTCACAGATACGCAGTATTTT. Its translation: CASSIHALTSGRFTDTQYF.

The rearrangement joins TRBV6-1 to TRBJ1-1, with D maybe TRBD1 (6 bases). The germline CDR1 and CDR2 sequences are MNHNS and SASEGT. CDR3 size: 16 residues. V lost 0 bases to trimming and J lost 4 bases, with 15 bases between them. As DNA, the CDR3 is TGTGCCAGCAGTGAAGCTTCTACAGGGTCCGGCACTGAAGCTTTCTTT. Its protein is CASSEASTGSGTEAFF.

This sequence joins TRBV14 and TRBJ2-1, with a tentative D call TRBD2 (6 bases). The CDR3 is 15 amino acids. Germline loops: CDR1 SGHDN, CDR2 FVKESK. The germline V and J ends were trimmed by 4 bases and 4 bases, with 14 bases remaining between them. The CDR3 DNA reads TGTGCCAGCAGCCTCCGGGACTGGATGTACAATGAGCAGTTCTTC. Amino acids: CASSLRDWMYNEQFF.

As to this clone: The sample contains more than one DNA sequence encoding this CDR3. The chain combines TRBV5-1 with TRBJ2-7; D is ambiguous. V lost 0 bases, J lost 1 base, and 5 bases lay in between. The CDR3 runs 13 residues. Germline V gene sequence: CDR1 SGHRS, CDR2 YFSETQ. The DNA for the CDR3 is TGCGCCAGCAGCTTGGGGCAATCCTACGAGCAGTACTTC. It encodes CASSLGQSYEQYF.

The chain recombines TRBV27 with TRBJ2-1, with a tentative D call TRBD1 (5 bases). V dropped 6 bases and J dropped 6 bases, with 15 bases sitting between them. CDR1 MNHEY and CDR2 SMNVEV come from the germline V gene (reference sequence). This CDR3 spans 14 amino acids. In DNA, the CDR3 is TGTGCCAGCAGCTATACCAGGGTCCTCAATGAGCAGTTCTTC. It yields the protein CASSYTRVLNEQFF.

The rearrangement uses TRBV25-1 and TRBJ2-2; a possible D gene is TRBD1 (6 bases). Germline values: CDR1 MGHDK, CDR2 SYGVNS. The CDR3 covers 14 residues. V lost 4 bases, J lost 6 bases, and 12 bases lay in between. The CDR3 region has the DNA TGTGCCAGCAGTGCAGGGGCGGGTCCCGGGGAGCTGTTTTTT. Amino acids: CASSAGAGPGELFF. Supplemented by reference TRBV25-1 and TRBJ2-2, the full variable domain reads EADIYQTPRYLVIGTGKKITLECSQTMGHDKMYWYQQDPGMELHLIHYSYGVNSTEKGDLSSESTVSRIRTEHFPLTLESARPSHTSQYLCASSAGAGPGELFFGEGSRLTVL.

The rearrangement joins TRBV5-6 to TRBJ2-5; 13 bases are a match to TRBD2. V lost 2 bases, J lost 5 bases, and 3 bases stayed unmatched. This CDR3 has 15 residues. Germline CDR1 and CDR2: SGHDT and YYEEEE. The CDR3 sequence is CASSFGLAGEETQYF. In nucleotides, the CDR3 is TGTGCCAGCAGCTTCGGACTAGCGGGAGAGGAGACCCAGTACTTC. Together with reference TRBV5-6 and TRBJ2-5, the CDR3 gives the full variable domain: DAGVTQSPTHLIKTRGQQVTLRCSPKSGHDTVSWYQQALGQGPQFIFQYYEEEERQRGNFPDRFSGHQFPNYSSELNVNALLLGDSALYLCASSFGLAGEETQYFGPGTRLLVL.

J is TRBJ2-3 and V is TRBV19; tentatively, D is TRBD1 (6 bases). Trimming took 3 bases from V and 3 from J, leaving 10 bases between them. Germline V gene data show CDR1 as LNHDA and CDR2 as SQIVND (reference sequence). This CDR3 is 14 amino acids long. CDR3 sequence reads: CASSIVQGTDTQYF. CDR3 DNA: TGTGCCAGTAGTATTGTCCAGGGGACAGATACGCAGTATTTT. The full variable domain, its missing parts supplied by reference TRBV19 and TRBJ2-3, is DGGITQSPKYLFRKEGQNVTLSCEQNLNHDAMYWYRQDPGQGLRLIYYSQIVNDFQKGDIAEGYSVSREKKESFPLTVTSAQKNPTAFYLCASSIVQGTDTQYFGPGTRLTVL.

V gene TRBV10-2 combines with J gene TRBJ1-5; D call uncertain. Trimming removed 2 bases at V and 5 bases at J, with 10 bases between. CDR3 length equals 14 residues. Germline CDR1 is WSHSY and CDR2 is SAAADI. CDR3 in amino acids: CASSEHSLDQPQHF. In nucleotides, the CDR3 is TGCGCCAGCAGTGAGCACAGCTTAGATCAGCCCCAGCATTTT.

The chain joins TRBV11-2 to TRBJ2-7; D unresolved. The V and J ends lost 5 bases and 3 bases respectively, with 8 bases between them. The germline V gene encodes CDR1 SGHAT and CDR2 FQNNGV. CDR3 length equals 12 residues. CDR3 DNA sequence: TGTGCCAGCAGCGAAGCCGTCTACGAGCAGTACTTC. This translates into CASSEAVYEQYF.

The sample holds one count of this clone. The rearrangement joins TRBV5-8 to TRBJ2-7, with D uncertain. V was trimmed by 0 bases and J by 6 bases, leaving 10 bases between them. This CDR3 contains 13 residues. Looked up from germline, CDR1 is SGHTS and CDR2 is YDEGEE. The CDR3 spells CASSLDAVGEQYF. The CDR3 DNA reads TGTGCCAGCAGCTTGGACGCCGTGGGCGAGCAGTACTTC.

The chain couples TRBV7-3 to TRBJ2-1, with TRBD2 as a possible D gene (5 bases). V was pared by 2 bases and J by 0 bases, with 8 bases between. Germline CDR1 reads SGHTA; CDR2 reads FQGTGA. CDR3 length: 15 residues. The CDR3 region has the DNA TGTGCCAGCAGCTTATTCGGAGGCTCCTACAATGAGCAGTTCTTC. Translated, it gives CASSLFGGSYNEQFF.

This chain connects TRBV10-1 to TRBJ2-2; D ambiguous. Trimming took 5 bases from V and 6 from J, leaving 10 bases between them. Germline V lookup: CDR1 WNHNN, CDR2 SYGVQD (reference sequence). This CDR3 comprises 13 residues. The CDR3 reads CASSLDPAGELFF. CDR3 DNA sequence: TGCGCCAGCAGTCTTGATCCGGCCGGGGAGCTGTTTTTT.

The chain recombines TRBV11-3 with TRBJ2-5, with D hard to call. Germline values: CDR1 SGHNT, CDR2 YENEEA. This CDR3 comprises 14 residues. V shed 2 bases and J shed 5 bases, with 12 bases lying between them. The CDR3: CASSLSASSETQYF. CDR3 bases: TGTGCCAGCAGCTTATCGGCGTCGTCCGAGACCCAGTACTTC.

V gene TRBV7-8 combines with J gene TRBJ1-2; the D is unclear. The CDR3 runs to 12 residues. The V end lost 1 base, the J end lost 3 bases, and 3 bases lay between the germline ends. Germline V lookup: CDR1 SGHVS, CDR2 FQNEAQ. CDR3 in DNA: TGTGCCAGCAGCTTAGGACACTATGGCTACACCTTC. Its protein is CASSLGHYGYTF.

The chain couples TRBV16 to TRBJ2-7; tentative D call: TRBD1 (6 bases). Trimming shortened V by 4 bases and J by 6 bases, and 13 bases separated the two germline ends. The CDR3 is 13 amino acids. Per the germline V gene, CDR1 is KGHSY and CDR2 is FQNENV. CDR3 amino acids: CASSRNRVGEQYF. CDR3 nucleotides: TGTGCCAGCAGCCGAAACAGGGTGGGCGAGCAGTACTTC.

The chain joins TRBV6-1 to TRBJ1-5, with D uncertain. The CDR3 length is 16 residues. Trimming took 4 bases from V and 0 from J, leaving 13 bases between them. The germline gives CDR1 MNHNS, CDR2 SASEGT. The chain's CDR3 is CASSVGWEDSNQPQHF. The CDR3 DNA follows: TGTGCCAGCAGTGTCGGATGGGAAGATAGCAATCAGCCCCAGCATTTT.

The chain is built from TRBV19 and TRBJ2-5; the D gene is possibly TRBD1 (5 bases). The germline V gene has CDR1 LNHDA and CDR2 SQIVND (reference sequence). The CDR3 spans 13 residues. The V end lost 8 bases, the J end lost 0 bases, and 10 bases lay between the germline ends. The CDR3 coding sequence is TGTGCCAGTGCGCGGACATACCAAGAGACCCAGTACTTC. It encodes CASARTYQETQYF.

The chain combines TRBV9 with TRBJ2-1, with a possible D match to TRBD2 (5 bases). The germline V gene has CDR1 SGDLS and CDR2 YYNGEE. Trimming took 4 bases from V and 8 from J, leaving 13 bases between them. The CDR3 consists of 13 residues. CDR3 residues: CASSPYIGDEQFF. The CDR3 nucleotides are TGTGCCAGCAGCCCATATATCGGGGATGAGCAGTTCTTC.